Listed here are 12 T cell receptor beta chains from one sample, sequenced in a study of early T cells in non-severe SARS-CoV-2 infection. TCRdb re-called the 5' RACE reads with MiXCR, one entry per CDR3 protein. This sample has about 60,000 distinct CDR3 sequences, with 5.6% found just once. Sequences were obtained from whole blood. All receptors come from an adult who was a healthcare worker with PCR-confirmed SARS-CoV-2 infection or an uninfected control (not recorded which).

This clonotype was found many times. CDR3 protein: CSASLPGYGYTF. The CDR3 DNA follows: TGCAGTGCTAGCCTCCCCGGATATGGCTACACCTTC. V usage is TRBV20-1 and J usage is TRBJ1-2, with D unresolved. Trimming pared 3 bases from V and 5 bases from J, leaving 10 bases between. CDR3 length: 12 amino acids. CDR1 DFQATT and CDR2 SNEGSKA come from the germline V gene (reference sequence).

This clonotype was observed many times. The rearrangement uses TRBV13 and TRBJ1-1, with 9 bases lining up with TRBD1. This CDR3 is built from 21 residues. The junction had 25 bases not matched to a gene; V was cut back by 4 bases and J by 4 bases. Germline assignment: CDR1 PRHDT and CDR2 FYEKMQ (reference sequence). The CDR3 protein is CASSSQLLSWTGEVLSTEAFF. The CDR3 DNA sequence: TGTGCCAGCAGCTCCCAACTGCTTTCCTGGACAGGGGAGGTTTTGAGCACTGAAGCTTTCTTT.

This clonotype came up a few times. The genes are TRBV12-3 or TRBV12-4 and TRBJ2-7; the D gene is possibly TRBD1 (5 bases). Trimming left V 7 bases short and J 4 bases short, with 20 bases between. There are 15 residues in the CDR3. The CDR3 loop is CASTLGAGLRYEQYF. The CDR3 bases are TGTGCCAGCACTCTAGGGGCAGGCCTCCGGTACGAGCAGTACTTC.

In its sample, this clonotype was seen a few times. This chain connects TRBV12-3 or TRBV12-4 to TRBJ1-4, with 8 bases identical to TRBD1. After removal of 6 bases from V and 6 bases from J, the junction contained 6 bases not matched to a gene. This CDR3 has 14 residues. CDR3: CASSLTGVDEKLFF. The CDR3 nucleotides read TGTGCCAGCAGCCTGACAGGGGTGGATGAAAAACTGTTTTTT.

This clonotype occurred many times. V is TRBV4-1 and J is TRBJ2-7, with 10 bases identical to TRBD2. The ends lost 3 bases at V and 0 bases at J; junction bases unmatched: 2. The germline V gene has CDR1 MGHRA and CDR2 YSYEKL. There are 15 residues in the CDR3. For the CDR3, the DNA is TGCGCCAGCAGCCATAGCGGGAGGACCTCCTACGAGCAGTACTTC. It specifies CASSHSGRTSYEQYF.

This clonotype was seen ten or more times. This chain links TRBV7-2 with TRBJ2-7, with 13 bases that match TRBD2. This CDR3 has 15 residues. The trim removed 5 bases at V and 7 bases at J, leaving 8 bases unmatched. Germline-derived CDR1 and CDR2 are SGHTA and FQGNSA. The CDR3 loop is CASSAGLAGAGEQYF. CDR3 bases: TGTGCCAGCAGCGCCGGACTAGCGGGGGCCGGGGAGCAGTACTTC. The variable domain in full, completed from reference TRBV7-2 and TRBJ2-7, reads GAGVSQSPSNKVTEKGKDVELRCDPISGHTALYWYRQSLGQGLEFLIYFQGNSAPDKSGLPSDRFSAERTGGSVSTLTIQRTQQEDSAVYLCASSAGLAGAGEQYFGPGTRLTVT.

Ten or more counts support this clonotype. V usage is TRBV30 and J usage is TRBJ1-6; D is undetermined. Per the germline V gene, CDR1 is GTSNPN and CDR2 is SVGIG (reference sequence). V gave up 3 bases and J gave up 14 bases, with 14 bases separating them. The CDR3 loop spans 12 amino acids. The CDR3 spells CAWSQRRFTLHF. CDR3 in DNA: TGTGCCTGGAGCCAACGCAGGTTCACCCTCCACTTT.

Note on this clonotype: This may stem from a read error, because a much larger clone lies one nucleotide away. The chain carries TRBV9 and TRBJ2-5, with D tentatively TRBD2 (6 bases). The germline gives CDR1 SGDLS, CDR2 YYNGEE. The length of the CDR3 is 15 residues. The DNA for the CDR3 is TGTGCCAGCAGCGTAGGGGCGGGGAACCATGAGACCCAGTACTTC. Translating gives CASSVGAGNHETQYF. Using reference TRBV9 and TRBJ2-5 for the parts outside the CDR3, the full variable domain is DSGVTQTPKHLITATGQRVTLRCSPRSGDLSVYWYQQSLDQGLQFLIQYYNGEERAKGNILERFSAQQFPDLHSELNLSSLELGDSALYFCASSVGAGNHETQYFGPGTRLLVL.

The chain carries TRBV30 and TRBJ2-5, with 12 bases fitting TRBD1. CDR3 size: 17 residues. CDR1 is GTSNPN, CDR2 SVGIG, per germline (reference sequence). The J segment lost 5 bases and the V segment lost 2 bases, leaving 12 bases of the junction unmatched. CDR3 region: CAWSPGQGAFFAETQYF. The CDR3 DNA sequence: TGTGCCTGGAGTCCGGGACAGGGGGCCTTTTTTGCGGAGACCCAGTACTTC.

About this clonotype itself: At one end the junction does not follow the germline gene, possibly because of a read error. The V and J genes are TRBV2 and TRBJ2-3, with 7 bases that match TRBD1. Per germline, CDR1 SNHLY and CDR2 FYNNEI. The CDR3 covers 14 residues. The CDR3 DNA sequence: TGTGTCAGCAAGACAGGGCCAATCACAGATACGCAGTATTTT. Translation: CVSKTGPITDTQYF. Together with reference TRBV2 and TRBJ2-3, the CDR3 gives the full variable domain: EPEVTQTPSHQVTQMGQEVILRCVPISNHLYFYWYRQILGQKVEFLVSFYNNEISEKSEIFDDQFSVERPDGSNFTLKIRSTKLEDSAMYFCVSKTGPITDTQYFGPGTRLTVL.

The table lists this clonotype with many counts. The V and J genes are TRBV12-3 or TRBV12-4 and TRBJ2-3, with D hard to call. V lost 3 bases and J 6 bases, leaving 10 bases between the germline ends. The CDR3 has 13 amino acids. CDR3 DNA: TGTGCCAGCAGTTTCTCCGGGTCGGATACGCAGTATTTT. Translating gives CASSFSGSDTQYF.

This clonotype came up a few times. The chain employs TRBV3-1 and TRBJ1-1; unclear D gene. Trimming took 0 bases from V and 11 from J, leaving 13 bases between them. The germline gives CDR1 LGHDT, CDR2 YNNKEL (reference sequence). This CDR3 region has 13 residues. The CDR3 DNA reads as TGTGCCAGCAGCCAAGATGCCGGACCCAGGGCTTTCTTT. It translates to CASSQDAGPRAFF.